The next 17 T cell receptor beta chains were all read from a single sample in a study of early T cells in non-severe SARS-CoV-2 infection. TCRdb ran MiXCR on the 5' RACE reads and lists one entry per CDR3 protein. The sample gives 27,000 or so distinct CDR3 sequences, roughly 3.9% of which show up once; about 7.5% is in the top ten. The sequencing sample was made of whole blood. These receptors were obtained from an adult who was a healthcare worker with PCR-confirmed SARS-CoV-2 infection or an uninfected control (not recorded which).

This clonotype occurred many times. The rearrangement joins TRBV7-2 to TRBJ1-3; no firm D call. V was pared by 5 bases and J by 3 bases, with 11 bases between. Germline CDR1 and CDR2: SGHTA and FQGNSA. The CDR3 is 14 amino acids. The CDR3 nucleotides read TGTGCCAGCAGCCCCTTAACGTATGGAAACACCATATATTTT. This sequence encodes CASSPLTYGNTIYF.

This clonotype appeared many times. The chain is built from TRBV11-2 and TRBJ1-2; 9 bases line up with TRBD1. J gave up 5 bases and V 0 bases, and 4 bases lay outside the gene matches. There are 15 residues in the CDR3. The germline gives CDR1 SGHAT, CDR2 FQNNGV. CDR3 DNA: TGTGCCAGCAGCTTAGACAACAGGGGGCCGTATGGCTACACCTTC. This gives the protein CASSLDNRGPYGYTF.

This clonotype was detected ten times or more. The CDR3 bases are TGCGCCAGCAGCCAAGATCCGGGATACGGTGATGGCTACACCTTC. Translation gives CASSQDPGYGDGYTF. The chain recombines TRBV4-1 with TRBJ1-2; D is uncertain. Trimming removed 0 bases at V and 6 bases at J, with 14 bases between. Germline lookup yields CDR1 MGHRA and CDR2 YSYEKL. CDR3 length equals 15 residues.

This clonotype was seen ten or more times. The chain is built from TRBV7-8 and TRBJ1-5; D might be TRBD1 (5 bases). The length of the CDR3 is 15 residues. Germline V gene sequence: CDR1 SGHVS, CDR2 FQNEAQ. V lost 1 base and J lost 11, with 18 bases in between. CDR3 coding DNA: TGTGCCAGCAGCTTAGTGACAGACAAGAGAGAAGCCCAGCATTTT. It specifies CASSLVTDKREAQHF.

This clonotype was seen more than once but under ten times. The chain has TRBV19 and TRBJ2-2; 12 bases are a match to TRBD2. CDR1 and CDR2 from the germline V gene are LNHDA and SQIVND (reference sequence). The trim removed 5 bases at V and 7 bases at J, leaving 5 bases unmatched. This CDR3 comprises 15 residues. CDR3: CASSGLAGLHGELFF. The CDR3, as DNA: TGTGCCAGTAGTGGACTAGCGGGACTGCACGGGGAGCTGTTTTTT.

This clonotype was found many times. The CDR3: CASSSQGITDTQYF. DNA for the CDR3: TGTGCCAGCAGCTCCCAGGGGATCACAGATACGCAGTATTTT. The J gene is TRBJ2-3, the V gene TRBV7-6, with a tentative D call TRBD1 (6 bases). Germline CDR1 SGHVS, CDR2 FNYEAQ. This CDR3 is 14 amino acids long. The germline V and J ends were trimmed by 4 bases and 2 bases, with 10 bases remaining between them.

This clonotype occurred many times. This chain connects TRBV12-2 to TRBJ2-1; the D segment call TRBD1 is taken from the table without a DNA check. TRBV12-2 constitutes a pseudogene. CDR3 size: 16 residues. CDR3 sequence: CASPRSFRLSYNEQFF. CDR3 DNA sequence: TGTGCAAGTCCCCGGTCGTTTCGCCTCTCCTACAATGAGCAGTTCTTC.

Many counts were recorded for this clonotype. V usage is TRBV24-1 and J usage is TRBJ2-1; 8 bases are a match to TRBD1. The V gene end was trimmed by 1 base and the J gene end by 9 bases; junction bases not matched to a gene: 7. The CDR3 loop spans 15 amino acids. Germline assignment: CDR1 KGHDR and CDR2 SFDVKD. CDR3 nucleotides: TGTGCCACCAGTGATTTCCCCGGGACAGGCGCTGAGCAGTTCTTC. Translating it yields CATSDFPGTGAEQFF.

This clonotype has at least ten counts. This chain joins TRBV11-3 and TRBJ2-3; possibly TRBD2 for D (6 bases). The germline V gene encodes CDR1 SGHNT and CDR2 YENEEA. CDR3 length: 15 amino acids. Trimming took 0 bases from V and 4 from J, leaving 11 bases between them. CDR3 bases: TGTGCCAGCAGCTTAGACGGGAGTGCGGCAGATACGCAGTATTTT. This gives the protein CASSLDGSAADTQYF.

This clonotype was detected many times. The J gene is TRBJ2-3, the V gene TRBV7-6; D ambiguous. Germline assignment: CDR1 SGHVS and CDR2 FNYEAQ. The germline V and J ends were trimmed by 3 bases and 4 bases, with 8 bases remaining between them. The CDR3 is 13 amino acids. The CDR3, as DNA: TGTGCCAGCAGCTTTAGCCGCGCAGATACGCAGTATTTT. Amino acids: CASSFSRADTQYF.

This clonotype has only a few counts. The J gene is TRBJ2-7, the V gene TRBV6-6, with D perhaps given as TRBD1 or TRBD2 (7 bases each). The germline V gene encodes CDR1 MNHNY and CDR2 SVGAGI (reference sequence). V was pared by 7 bases and J by 1 base, with 23 bases between. The CDR3 extends over 17 amino acids. CDR3 sequence: CASTQTRGRGQSYEQYF. The DNA for the CDR3 is TGTGCCAGCACCCAAACCCGGGGGAGGGGGCAGTCCTACGAGCAGTACTTC.

This clonotype was recorded at least ten times. The CDR3 ends on some other residue instead of the conserved phenylalanine or tryptophan, so this is likely a read error. The chain combines TRBV11-1 with TRBJ2-5; 7 nucleotides match TRBD1. J lost 0 bases, V lost 1 base, and 14 bases had no gene match. Germline values: CDR1 SGHAT, CDR2 FQDESV (reference sequence). CDR3 length equals 19 residues. This chain's CDR3 is CASSLGSPWTGRYQETQYS. CDR3 in DNA: TGTGCCAGCAGCTTAGGTTCCCCTTGGACAGGCCGGTACCAAGAGACCCAGTACTCC.

This clonotype was observed many times. V and J are TRBV6-6 and TRBJ2-7; D not certain. The CDR3 runs to 12 residues. Trimming removed 5 bases at V and 7 bases at J, with 12 bases between. From germline, CDR1 is MNHNY and CDR2 SVGAGI (reference sequence). The CDR3 DNA is TGTGCCAGCAGTACAGAGAGGCGGGAGCAGTACTTC. Its protein product is CASSTERREQYF.

This chain uses TRBV11-2 with TRBJ2-1; 7 nucleotides line up with TRBD2. CDR3 length: 15 amino acids. CDR1 and CDR2 (germline): SGHAT, FQNNGV. The V gene end was trimmed by 3 bases and the J gene end by 6 bases; junction bases not matched to a gene: 8. In nucleotides, the CDR3 is TGTGCCAGCAGCTTTCAAGCGGGACTGGGCAATGAGCAGTTCTTC. Its translation is CASSFQAGLGNEQFF.

This chain links TRBV20-1 with TRBJ2-7, with D tentatively TRBD1 (5 bases). The CDR3 is 14 residues long. V was cut by 4 bases and J by 0 bases, with 13 bases left in between. CDR1 is DFQATT and CDR2 is SNEGSKA in the germline V gene (reference sequence). The CDR3 DNA sequence: TGCAGTGCTACTTGGGGCTTAAGCTCCTACGAGCAGTACTTC. Amino acids: CSATWGLSSYEQYF.

This clonotype was detected many times. The genes are TRBV12-3 or TRBV12-4 and TRBJ2-1; D not certain. Trimming pared 6 bases from V and 0 bases from J, leaving 15 bases between. The CDR3 totals 16 residues. This CDR3 is CASSSRQGLSYNEQFF. The CDR3 bases are TGTGCCAGCAGCTCTCGGCAAGGTCTCTCCTACAATGAGCAGTTCTTC.

The CDR3 loop reads CASSKTRDRARYEQYF. For the CDR3, the DNA is TGTGCCAGCAGCAAAACCAGGGACAGGGCGCGATACGAGCAGTACTTC. This chain uses TRBV21-1 with TRBJ2-7; the table's D call, TRBD1, was not checked against the DNA. TRBV21-1 corresponds to a pseudogene. CDR3 length: 16 amino acids.